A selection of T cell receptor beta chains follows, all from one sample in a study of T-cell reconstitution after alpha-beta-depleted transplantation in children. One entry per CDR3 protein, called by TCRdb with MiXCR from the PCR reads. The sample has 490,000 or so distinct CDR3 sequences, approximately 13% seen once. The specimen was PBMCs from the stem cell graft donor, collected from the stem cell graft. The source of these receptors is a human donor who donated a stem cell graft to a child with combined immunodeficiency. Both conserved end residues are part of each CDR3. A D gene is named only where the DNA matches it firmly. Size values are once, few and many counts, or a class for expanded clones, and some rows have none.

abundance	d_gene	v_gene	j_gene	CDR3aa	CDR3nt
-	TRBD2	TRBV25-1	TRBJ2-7	CASSDSLAGLYEQYF	TGTGCCAGCAGTGATTCCCTAGCGGGCCTATACGAGCAGTACTTC
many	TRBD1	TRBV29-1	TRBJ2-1	CSVEDWDRGGNEQFF	TGCAGCGTTGAAGATTGGGACAGGGGAGGCAATGAGCAGTTCTTC
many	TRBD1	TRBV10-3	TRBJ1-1	CAISEQGLDPEAFF	TGTGCCATCAGTGAACAGGGGCTTGACCCTGAAGCTTTCTTT
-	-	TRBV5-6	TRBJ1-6	CASKDTNNSPLHF	TGTGCCAGCAAGGATACGAATAATTCACCCCTCCACTTT
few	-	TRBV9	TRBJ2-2	CASSVRGGNTGELFF	TGTGCCAGCAGCGTAAGGGGGGGAAACACCGGGGAGCTGTTTTTT
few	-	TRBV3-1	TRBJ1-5	CASSQGTASGQPQHF	TGTGCCAGCAGCCAAGGGACGGCATCCGGTCAGCCCCAGCATTTT
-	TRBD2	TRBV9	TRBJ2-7	CASSVDPGLAGGPNEQYF	TGTGCCAGCAGCGTAGACCCGGGACTAGCGGGAGGGCCCAACGAGCAGTACTTC
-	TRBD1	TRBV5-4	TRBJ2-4	CASSTGQGEYLAKNIQYF	TGTGCCAGCAGCACCGGACAGGGGGAGTACCTAGCCAAAAACATTCAGTACTTC
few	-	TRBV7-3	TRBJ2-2	CASSNGAGGELFF	TGTGCCAGCAGCAACGGGGCCGGCGGGGAGCTGTTTTTT
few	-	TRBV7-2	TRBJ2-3	CASSLWARGRLDTQYF	TGTGCCAGCAGCTTATGGGCTAGGGGCCGGTTAGATACGCAGTATTTT
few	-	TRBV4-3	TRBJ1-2	CASSLRTVNYGYTF	TGCGCCAGCAGCCTGCGGACGGTGAACTATGGCTACACCTTC
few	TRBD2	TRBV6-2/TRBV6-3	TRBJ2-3	CASTDQASGNTDTQYF	TGTGCCAGCACCGATCAGGCTAGCGGGAACACAGATACGCAGTATTTT
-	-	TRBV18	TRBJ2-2	CASSPADGLNTGELFF	TGTGCCAGCTCACCAGCTGACGGGCTAAACACCGGGGAGCTGTTTTTT
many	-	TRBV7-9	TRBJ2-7	CASSSGNNLGEQYF	TGTGCCAGCAGCTCGGGCAATAACCTAGGCGAGCAGTACTTC
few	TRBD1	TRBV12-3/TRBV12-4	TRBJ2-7	CTSSPNWGNRDRGRYEQYF	TGTACCAGCAGCCCGAACTGGGGAAACCGGGACAGGGGGCGGTACGAGCAGTACTTC
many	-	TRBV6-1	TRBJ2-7	CASSKGGTGDYEQYF	TGTGCCAGCAGTAAGGGGGGGACAGGCGACTACGAGCAGTACTTC
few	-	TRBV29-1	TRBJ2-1	CSVETGLRSSYNEQFF	TGCAGCGTTGAAACTGGACTGCGTAGCTCCTACAATGAGCAGTTCTTC
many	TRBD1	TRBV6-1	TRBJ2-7	CASRPRQGVAYEQYF	TGTGCCAGCAGGCCACGACAGGGAGTGGCCTACGAGCAGTACTTC
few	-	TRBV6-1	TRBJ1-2	CASRSQGGGYTF	TGTGCCAGCAGGTCGCAGGGTGGTGGCTACACCTTC
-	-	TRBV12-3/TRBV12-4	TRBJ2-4	CASSLSLNKYF	TGTGCCAGCAGTTTATCGCTCAATAAGTACTTC
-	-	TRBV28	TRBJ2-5	CASSFGHRETQYF	TGTGCCAGCAGTTTTGGACATCGGGAGACCCAGTACTTC
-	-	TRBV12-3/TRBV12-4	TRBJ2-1	CASSRDPKPNEQFF	TGTGCCAGCAGCCGGGATCCGAAACCGAATGAGCAGTTCTTC
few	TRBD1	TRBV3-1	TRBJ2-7	CASSQDAGGLHEQYF	TGTGCCAGCAGCCAAGATGCAGGGGGTCTCCACGAGCAGTACTTC
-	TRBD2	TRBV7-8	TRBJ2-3	CASSLGPASGEADTQYF	TGTGCCAGCAGCTTAGGGCCGGCTAGCGGGGAGGCAGATACGCAGTATTTT
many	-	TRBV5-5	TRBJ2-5	CASTGTNQETQYF	TGTGCCAGCACCGGGACAAATCAAGAGACCCAGTACTTC
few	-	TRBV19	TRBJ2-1	CASNRPGKYNEQFF	TGTGCCAGTAATAGGCCAGGAAAGTACAATGAGCAGTTCTTC
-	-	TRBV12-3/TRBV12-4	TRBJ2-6	CASSRLGRLGANVLTF	TGTGCCAGCAGTCGGTTGGGTCGGCTTGGGGCCAACGTCCTGACTTTC
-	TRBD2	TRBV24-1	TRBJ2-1	CATSDYSSPGTSGSSDNEQFF	TGTGCCACCAGTGACTACTCAAGTCCCGGGACTAGCGGGAGTTCCGACAATGAGCAGTTCTTC
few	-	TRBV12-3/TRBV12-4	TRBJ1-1	CASRTGTPRAAFF	TGTGCCAGCAGGACCGGGACACCGAGGGCTGCTTTCTTT
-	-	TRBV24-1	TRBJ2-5	CATSGLRGLQETQYF	TGTGCCACCAGTGGTCTGCGGGGGCTTCAAGAGACCCAGTACTTC
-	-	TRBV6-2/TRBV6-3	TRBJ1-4	CASSGRATNEKLFF	TGTGCCAGCAGCGGACGGGCAACTAATGAAAAACTGTTTTTT
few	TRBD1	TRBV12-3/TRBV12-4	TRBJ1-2	CASTPGFGTGDYGYTF	TGTGCCAGCACCCCGGGGTTCGGGACAGGGGATTATGGCTACACCTTC
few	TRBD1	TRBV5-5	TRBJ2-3	CASSSPQGPDTQYF	TGTGCCAGCAGCTCACCACAGGGGCCAGATACGCAGTATTTT
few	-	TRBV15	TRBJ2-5	CATSREAGTQYF	TGTGCCACCAGCAGAGAGGCGGGGACCCAGTACTTC
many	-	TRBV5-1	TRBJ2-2	CASSVLPQSTGELFF	TGCGCCAGCAGCGTCCTCCCCCAGTCCACCGGGGAGCTGTTTTTT
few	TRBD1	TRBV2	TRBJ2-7	CANPGYGTGAYEQYF	TGTGCCAACCCCGGTTACGGGACAGGGGCCTACGAGCAGTACTTC
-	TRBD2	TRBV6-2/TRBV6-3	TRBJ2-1	CASRPPSGRNNEQFF	TGTGCCAGCAGGCCCCCTAGCGGGAGAAACAATGAGCAGTTCTTC
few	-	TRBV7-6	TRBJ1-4	CASSLVVDEKLFF	TGTGCCAGCAGCTTAGTTGTTGATGAAAAACTGTTTTTT
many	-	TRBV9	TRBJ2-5	CASSDSTGTETQYF	TGTGCCAGCAGCGATAGCACAGGGACGGAGACCCAGTACTTC
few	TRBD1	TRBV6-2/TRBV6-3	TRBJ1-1	CASRDPGQGSPAFF	TGTGCCAGCAGGGACCCGGGACAGGGGTCGCCGGCTTTCTTT
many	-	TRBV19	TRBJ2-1	CASSIPGTNNEQFF	TGTGCCAGTAGTATTCCGGGGACGAACAATGAGCAGTTCTTC
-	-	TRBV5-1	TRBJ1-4	CASSPGRVEKLFF	TGCGCCAGCAGCCCGGGACGGGTGGAAAAACTGTTTTTT
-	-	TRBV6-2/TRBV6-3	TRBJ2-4	CASSYTTSSPGLENIQYF	TGTGCCAGCAGTTACACCACTAGCTCCCCGGGGCTGGAAAACATTCAGTACTTC
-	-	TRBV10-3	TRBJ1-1	CAISETGGVEAFF	TGTGCCATCAGTGAAACGGGGGGAGTTGAAGCTTTCTTT
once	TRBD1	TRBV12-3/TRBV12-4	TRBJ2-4	CASSAQGAGVKNIQYF	TGTGCCAGCAGCGCACAGGGGGCTGGTGTCAAAAACATTCAGTACTTC
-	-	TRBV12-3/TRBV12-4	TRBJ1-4	CASSSPRRDEKLFF	TGTGCCAGCAGTTCCCCCCGGCGGGATGAAAAACTGTTTTTT
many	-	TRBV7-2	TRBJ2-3	CASSLRPGDTQYF	TGTGCCAGCAGCCTTCGGCCGGGGGATACGCAGTATTTT
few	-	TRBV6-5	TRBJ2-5	CASSLYSTGTPETQYF	TGTGCCAGCAGTTTATATTCCACCGGGACACCCGAGACCCAGTACTTC
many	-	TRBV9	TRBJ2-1	CASSILGNEQFF	TGTGCCAGCAGCATACTAGGGAATGAGCAGTTCTTC
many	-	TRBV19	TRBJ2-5	CASSSGVGETQYF	TGTGCCAGTAGTAGTGGCGTAGGGGAGACCCAGTACTTC
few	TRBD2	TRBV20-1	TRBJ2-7	CSARGGGYEQYF	TGCAGTGCTAGAGGGGGGGGATACGAGCAGTACTTC
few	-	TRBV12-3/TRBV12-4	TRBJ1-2	CASSPRGWHGYTF	TGTGCCAGCAGCCCGAGGGGGTGGCATGGCTACACCTTC
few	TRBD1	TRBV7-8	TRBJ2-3	CASSGTGTGSIRTQYF	TGTGCCAGCAGCGGAACCGGGACAGGGTCGATTCGTACGCAGTATTTT